This T cell receptor (beta chain) appears in the sequencing data of a study of blood T cell repertoires in COVID-19. V gave up 4 bases and J gave up 7 bases; unmatched junction bases: 11. The CDR3 consists of 16 residues. Germline V CDR1 and CDR2: MNHEY, SVGAGI. TCRdb keeps only in-frame clones here, not all; method: immunoSEQ multiplex PCR. The sample gives 35,000 to 50,000 clones, roughly 80% of which show up once; around 24% is in the top ten. Material: peripheral blood. The TCR originated in a human donor with acute or convalescent COVID-19. The donor label of this sample is uncertain. V and J are TRBV6-5 and TRBJ2-1; TRBD2 matches 9 bases. This CDR3 reads CASSWSWREGRNEQFF. The CDR3 DNA reads as TGTGCCAGCAGTTGGTCGTGGCGGGAGGGCAGAAATGAGCAGTTCTTC.